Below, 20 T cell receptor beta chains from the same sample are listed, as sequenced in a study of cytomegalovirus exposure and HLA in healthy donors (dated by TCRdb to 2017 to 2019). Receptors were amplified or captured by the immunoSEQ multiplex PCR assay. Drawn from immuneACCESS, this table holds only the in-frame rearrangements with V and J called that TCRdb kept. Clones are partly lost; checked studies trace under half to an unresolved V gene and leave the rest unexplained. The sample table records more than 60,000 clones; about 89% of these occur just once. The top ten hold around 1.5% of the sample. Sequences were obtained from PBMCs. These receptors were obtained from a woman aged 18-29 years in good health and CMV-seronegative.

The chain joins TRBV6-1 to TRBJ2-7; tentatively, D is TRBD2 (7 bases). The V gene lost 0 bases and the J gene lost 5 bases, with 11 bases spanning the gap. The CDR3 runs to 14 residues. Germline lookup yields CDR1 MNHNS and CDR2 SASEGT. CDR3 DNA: TGTGCCAGCAGTGAAGCGGGGGGGCGCGACGAGCAGTACTTC. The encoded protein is CASSEAGGRDEQYF.

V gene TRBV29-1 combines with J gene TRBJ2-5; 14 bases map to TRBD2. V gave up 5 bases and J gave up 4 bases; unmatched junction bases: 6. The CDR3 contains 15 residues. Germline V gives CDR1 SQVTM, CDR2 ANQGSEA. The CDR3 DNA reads TGCAGCGTTCGACTAGCGGGAGGGCCAGGAGAGACCCAGTACTTC. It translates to CSVRLAGGPGETQYF. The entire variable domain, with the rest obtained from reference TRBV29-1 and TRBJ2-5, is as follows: SAVISQKPSRDICQRGTSLTIQCQVDSQVTMMFWYRQQPGQSLTLIATANQGSEATYESGFVIDKFPISRPNLTFSTLTVSNMSPEDSSIYLCSVRLAGGPGETQYFGPGTRLLVL.

CDR3 sequence (DNA): TGTGCCAGTAGTTTCGCGGGGGGGGTCTACAATGAGCAGTTCTTC. Protein: CASSFAGGVYNEQFF. The gene calls are TRBV19 and TRBJ2-1; 9 bases map to TRBD2. This CDR3 has 15 residues. J gave up 3 bases and V 5 bases, and 5 bases lay outside the gene matches. Germline loops: CDR1 LNHDA, CDR2 SQIVND (reference sequence).

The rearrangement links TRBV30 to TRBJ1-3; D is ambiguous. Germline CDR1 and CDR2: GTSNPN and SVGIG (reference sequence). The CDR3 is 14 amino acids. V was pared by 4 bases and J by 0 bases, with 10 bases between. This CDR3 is CAWKVLSSGNTIYF. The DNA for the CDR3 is TGTGCCTGGAAAGTCTTGAGCTCTGGAAACACCATATATTTT. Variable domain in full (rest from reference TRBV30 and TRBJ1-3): SQTIHQWPATLVQPVGSPLSLECTVEGTSNPNLYWYRQAAGRGLQLLFYSVGIGQISSEVPQNLSASRPQDRQFILSSKKLLLSDSGFYLCAWKVLSSGNTIYFGEGSWLTVV.

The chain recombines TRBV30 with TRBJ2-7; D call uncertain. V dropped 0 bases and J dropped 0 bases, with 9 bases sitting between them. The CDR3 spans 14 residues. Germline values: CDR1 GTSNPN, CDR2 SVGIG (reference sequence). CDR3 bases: TGTGCCTGGAGTGTCGGCGGATCCTCCTACGAGCAGTACTTC. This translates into CAWSVGGSSYEQYF. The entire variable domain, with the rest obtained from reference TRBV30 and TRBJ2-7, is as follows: SQTIHQWPATLVQPVGSPLSLECTVEGTSNPNLYWYRQAAGRGLQLLFYSVGIGQISSEVPQNLSASRPQDRQFILSSKKLLLSDSGFYLCAWSVGGSSYEQYFGPGTRLTVT.

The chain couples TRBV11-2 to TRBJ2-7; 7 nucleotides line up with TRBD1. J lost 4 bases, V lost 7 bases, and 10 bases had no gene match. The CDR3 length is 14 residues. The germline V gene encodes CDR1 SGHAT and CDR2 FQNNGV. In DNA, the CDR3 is TGTGCCAGCACAAACAGGGACAGTAATTACGAGCAGTACTTC. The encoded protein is CASTNRDSNYEQYF.

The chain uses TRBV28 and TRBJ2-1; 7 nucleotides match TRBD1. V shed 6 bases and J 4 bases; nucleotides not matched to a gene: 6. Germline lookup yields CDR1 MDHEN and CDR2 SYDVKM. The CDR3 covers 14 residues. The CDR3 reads CASRGDSSYNEQFF. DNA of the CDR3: TGTGCCAGCAGGGGGGACAGCTCATACAATGAGCAGTTCTTC.

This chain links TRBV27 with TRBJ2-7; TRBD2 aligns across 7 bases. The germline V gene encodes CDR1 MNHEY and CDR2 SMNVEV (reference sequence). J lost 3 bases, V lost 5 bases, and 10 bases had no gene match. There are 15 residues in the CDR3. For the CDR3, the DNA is TGTGCCAGCAGTCCCCAGAGCGGGATTGACTACGAGCAGTACTTC. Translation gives CASSPQSGIDYEQYF.

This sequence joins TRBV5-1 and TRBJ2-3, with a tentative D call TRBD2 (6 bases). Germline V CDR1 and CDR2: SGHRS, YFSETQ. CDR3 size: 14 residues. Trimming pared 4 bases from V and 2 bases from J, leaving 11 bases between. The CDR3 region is CASSPGLYTDTQYF. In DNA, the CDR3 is TGCGCCAGCAGCCCGGGACTCTACACAGATACGCAGTATTTT. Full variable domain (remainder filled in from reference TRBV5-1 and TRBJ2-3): KAGVTQTPRYLIKTRGQQVTLSCSPISGHRSVSWYQQTPGQGLQFLFEYFSETQRNKGNFPGRFSGRQFSNSRSEMNVSTLELGDSALYLCASSPGLYTDTQYFGPGTRLTVL.

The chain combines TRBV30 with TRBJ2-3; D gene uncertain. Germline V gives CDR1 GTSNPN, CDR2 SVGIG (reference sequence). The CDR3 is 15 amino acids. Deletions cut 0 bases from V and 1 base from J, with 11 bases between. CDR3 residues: CAWSVSSRGTDTQYF. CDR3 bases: TGTGCCTGGAGTGTATCTAGTCGAGGCACAGATACGCAGTATTTT.

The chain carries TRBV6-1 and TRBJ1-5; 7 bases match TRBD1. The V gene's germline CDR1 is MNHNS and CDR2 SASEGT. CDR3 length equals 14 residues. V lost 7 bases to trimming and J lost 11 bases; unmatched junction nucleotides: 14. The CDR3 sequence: CASTAGQDQGSQHF. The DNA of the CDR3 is TGTGCCAGCACCGCTGGACAGGACCAAGGGTCCCAGCATTTT.

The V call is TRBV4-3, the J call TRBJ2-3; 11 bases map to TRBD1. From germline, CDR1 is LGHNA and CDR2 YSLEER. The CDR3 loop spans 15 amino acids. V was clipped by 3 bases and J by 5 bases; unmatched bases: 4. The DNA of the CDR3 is TGCGCCAGCAGCCACGGACAGGGGGCAAGAGATACGCAGTATTTT. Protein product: CASSHGQGARDTQYF.

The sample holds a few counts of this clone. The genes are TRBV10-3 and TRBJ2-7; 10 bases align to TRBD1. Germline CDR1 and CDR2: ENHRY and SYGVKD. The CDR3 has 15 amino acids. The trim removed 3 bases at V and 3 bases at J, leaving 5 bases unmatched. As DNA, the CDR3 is TGTGCCATCAGTGATAGGGACAGGGGAAACTACGAGCAGTACTTC. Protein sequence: CAISDRDRGNYEQYF.

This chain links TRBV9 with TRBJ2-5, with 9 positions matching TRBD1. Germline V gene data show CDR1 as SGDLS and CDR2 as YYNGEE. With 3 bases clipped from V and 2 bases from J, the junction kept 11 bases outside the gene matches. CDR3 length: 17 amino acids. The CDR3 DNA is TGTGCCAGCAGCGACGGAATAGGGACAGGGATTCAAGAGACCCAGTACTTC. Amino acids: CASSDGIGTGIQETQYF. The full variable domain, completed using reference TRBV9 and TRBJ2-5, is DSGVTQTPKHLITATGQRVTLRCSPRSGDLSVYWYQQSLDQGLQFLIQYYNGEERAKGNILERFSAQQFPDLHSELNLSSLELGDSALYFCASSDGIGTGIQETQYFGPGTRLLVL.

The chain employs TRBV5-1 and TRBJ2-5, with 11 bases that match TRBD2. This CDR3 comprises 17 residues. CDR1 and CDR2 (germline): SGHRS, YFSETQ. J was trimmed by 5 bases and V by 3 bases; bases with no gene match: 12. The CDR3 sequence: CASSWGLAGGPGETQYF. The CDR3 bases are TGCGCCAGCAGCTGGGGCTTAGCGGGAGGGCCCGGCGAGACCCAGTACTTC.

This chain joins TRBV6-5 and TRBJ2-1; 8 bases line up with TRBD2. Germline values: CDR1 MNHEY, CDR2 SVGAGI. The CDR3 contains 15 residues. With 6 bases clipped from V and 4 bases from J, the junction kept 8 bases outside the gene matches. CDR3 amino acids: CASSPTGGSYNEQFF. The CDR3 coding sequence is TGTGCCAGCAGCCCCACGGGGGGGAGTTACAATGAGCAGTTCTTC.

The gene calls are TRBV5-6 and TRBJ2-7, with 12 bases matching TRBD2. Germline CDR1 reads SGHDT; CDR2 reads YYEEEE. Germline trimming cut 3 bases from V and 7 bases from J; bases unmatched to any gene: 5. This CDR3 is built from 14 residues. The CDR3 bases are TGTGCCAGCAGCTCAGGACTAGCGGGAAGAGAGCAGTACTTC. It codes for CASSSGLAGREQYF.

CDR3 nucleotide sequence: TGTGCCAGCAGCTTAGACGGGACAGGGAATCAGCCCCAGCATTTT. Its protein product is CASSLDGTGNQPQHF. This sequence joins TRBV7-2 and TRBJ1-5, with 9 bases lining up with TRBD1. The trim removed 1 base at V and 4 bases at J, leaving 2 bases unmatched. The CDR3 loop spans 15 amino acids. Germline CDR1 SGHTA, CDR2 FQGNSA.

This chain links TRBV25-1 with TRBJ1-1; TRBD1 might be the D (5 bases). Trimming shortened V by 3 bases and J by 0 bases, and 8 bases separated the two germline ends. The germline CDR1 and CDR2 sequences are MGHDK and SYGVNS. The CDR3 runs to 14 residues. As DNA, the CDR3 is TGTGCCAGCAGTGAGGGGCCGATGAACACTGAAGCTTTCTTT. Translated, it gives CASSEGPMNTEAFF.

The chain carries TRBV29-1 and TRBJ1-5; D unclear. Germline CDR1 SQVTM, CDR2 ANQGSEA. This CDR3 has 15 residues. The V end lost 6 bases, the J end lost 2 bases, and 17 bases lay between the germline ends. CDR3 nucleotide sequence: TGCAGCGTAGCGGACGGACTCATGGGCAATCAGCCCCAGCATTTT. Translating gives CSVADGLMGNQPQHF. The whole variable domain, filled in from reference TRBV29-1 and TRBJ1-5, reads SAVISQKPSRDICQRGTSLTIQCQVDSQVTMMFWYRQQPGQSLTLIATANQGSEATYESGFVIDKFPISRPNLTFSTLTVSNMSPEDSSIYLCSVADGLMGNQPQHFGDGTRLSIL.